The 30 T cell receptor beta chains below come from one sample, sequenced in a study of Ad26.COV2.S vaccination and SARS-CoV-2 variants. The data were produced by immunoSEQ multiplex PCR, yet TCRdb's version contains in-frame clones alone and is incomplete. In the table there are about 680,000 clones, about 89% of which are singletons. This sample's treatment: roughly 19 received Ad26.COV2.S at low or high dose, single or two shots; 5 received placebo; per-sample allocation not given. Each sample was drawn 63 days after the first injection (of vaccine or placebo). The starting material was peripheral blood, obtained in a trial of Ad26.COV2.S vaccine versus placebo. The source is a person aged 18-60 years who received the Ad26.COV2.S COVID-19 vaccine or a placebo.

This rearrangement joins TRBV5-4 to TRBJ1-2; a weak D match, TRBD1 (5 bases). V gave up 2 bases and J gave up 2 bases, with 10 bases separating them. CDR3 size: 14 residues. Looked up from germline, CDR1 is SGHNT and CDR2 is YYREEE (reference sequence). This chain's CDR3 is CASSFGAGNYGYTF. The CDR3, as DNA: TGTGCCAGCAGCTTTGGGGCAGGGAACTATGGCTACACCTTC.

This rearrangement joins TRBV19 to TRBJ2-5; D gene unclear. The CDR3 runs to 15 residues. The V and J ends lost 7 bases and 4 bases respectively, with 19 bases between them. The germline CDR1 and CDR2 sequences are LNHDA and SQIVND (reference sequence). The chain's CDR3 is CASTHGVGLGETQYF. The CDR3, as DNA: TGTGCCAGTACCCATGGCGTGGGGTTGGGAGAGACCCAGTACTTC. The full variable domain, rest sourced from reference TRBV19 and TRBJ2-5, is DGGITQSPKYLFRKEGQNVTLSCEQNLNHDAMYWYRQDPGQGLRLIYYSQIVNDFQKGDIAEGYSVSREKKESFPLTVTSAQKNPTAFYLCASTHGVGLGETQYFGPGTRLLVL.

The V call is TRBV24-1, the J call TRBJ1-1; the D gene is possibly TRBD1 (6 bases). V lost 1 base, J lost 4 bases, and 24 bases lay in between. This CDR3 has 19 amino acids. Germline lookup yields CDR1 KGHDR and CDR2 SFDVKD. For the CDR3, the DNA is TGTGCCACCAGTGATTTCACCCTACAGGGACGCCTATGGGGCACTGAAGCTTTCTTT. Its translation: CATSDFTLQGRLWGTEAFF.

This clone has a single count. The rearrangement links TRBV6-5 to TRBJ2-5; TRBD1 matches at 8 bases. The CDR3 covers 13 residues. Looked up from germline, CDR1 is MNHEY and CDR2 is SVGAGI. Trimming cost V 6 bases and J 5 bases; bases outside gene matches: 5. The CDR3 DNA reads as TGTGCCAGCAGGATACAGGGGGGCGAGACCCAGTACTTC. Translated: CASRIQGGETQYF.

This clone has just a few counts. CDR3 loop: CASSADRDHSGNTIYF. CDR3 sequence (DNA): TGTGCCAGCTCAGCGGACAGGGATCACTCTGGAAACACCATATATTTT. The V and J genes are TRBV18 and TRBJ1-3, with TRBD1 identical over 8 bases. In germline, CDR1 is KGHSH, CDR2 LQKENI. This CDR3 spans 16 amino acids. Trimming took 5 bases from V and 0 from J; bases not matched to a gene: 6.

The rearrangement links TRBV12-3 or TRBV12-4 to TRBJ1-2; D call uncertain. V was trimmed by 2 bases and J by 5 bases, leaving 9 bases between them. This CDR3 comprises 13 residues. The CDR3 here is CASSLRPFYGYTF. The CDR3 region has the DNA TGTGCCAGCAGTTTAAGACCGTTTTATGGCTACACCTTC.

This chain uses TRBV6-5 with TRBJ1-4; D ambiguous. CDR1 MNHEY and CDR2 SVGAGI come from the germline V gene. Trimming pared 6 bases from V and 8 bases from J, leaving 19 bases between. The CDR3 totals 15 residues. The CDR3 coding sequence is TGTGCCAGCAGCCCCGGACGGTTGGGTAACGAAAAACTGTTTTTT. The encoded protein is CASSPGRLGNEKLFF.

The rearrangement links TRBV12-3 or TRBV12-4 to TRBJ2-1; no definite D call. The CDR3 runs 12 residues. The germline V and J ends were trimmed by 6 bases and 5 bases, with 8 bases remaining between them. The CDR3 bases are TGTGCCAGCAGCTCCTGGGACAATGAGCAGTTCTTC. Translated, it gives CASSSWDNEQFF.

The chain uses TRBV29-1 and TRBJ2-5; D possibly corresponds to TRBD2 (5 bases). The CDR3 sequence is 13 residues long. The V gene's germline CDR1 is SQVTM and CDR2 ANQGSEA. Deletions cut 3 bases from V and 4 bases from J, with 12 bases between. The CDR3 spells CSVDRASLETQYF. The CDR3 nucleotides are TGCAGCGTTGATAGGGCTAGCTTAGAGACCCAGTACTTC. Full variable domain (outside the CDR3, taken from reference TRBV29-1 and TRBJ2-5): SAVISQKPSRDICQRGTSLTIQCQVDSQVTMMFWYRQQPGQSLTLIATANQGSEATYESGFVIDKFPISRPNLTFSTLTVSNMSPEDSSIYLCSVDRASLETQYFGPGTRLLVL.

The chain is built from TRBV18 and TRBJ1-5, with 7 nucleotides matching TRBD1. From germline, CDR1 is KGHSH and CDR2 LQKENI. V trimming: 5 bases; J trimming: 2 bases; junction bases outside the gene matches: 12. CDR3 size: 17 residues. The CDR3 nucleotides are TGTGCCAGCTCAGACGACAGGGTGGGATCGGGCAATCAGCCCCAGCATTTT. Its protein product is CASSDDRVGSGNQPQHF.

The rearrangement uses TRBV27 and TRBJ1-2, with 9 bases that match TRBD1. V was clipped by 5 bases and J by 9 bases; unmatched bases: 7. CDR1 MNHEY and CDR2 SMNVEV come from the germline V gene (reference sequence). The CDR3 runs 13 residues. For the CDR3, the DNA is TGTGCCAGCAGTGGGGGACAGGGCCTTAGCTACACCTTC. Protein: CASSGGQGLSYTF.

The chain has TRBV21-1 and TRBJ2-1. TRBV21-1 is classified as a pseudogene. This CDR3 has 22 amino acids. The CDR3 coding sequence is TGTGCCAGCAGCACCCTAAAGGTCCGGGACGGATATGATACCCATGGGGCGAATGAGCAGTTCTTC. Protein sequence: CASSTLKVRDGYDTHGANEQFF.

This clone was counted a few times. This chain links TRBV5-4 with TRBJ1-4; D unclear. V shed 5 bases and J shed 11 bases, with 10 bases lying between them. The CDR3 covers 11 residues. In germline, CDR1 is SGHNT, CDR2 YYREEE (reference sequence). The CDR3 loop reads CASSLEGKLFF. The CDR3 DNA is TGTGCCAGCAGTCTAGAGGGTAAACTGTTTTTT.

This clone was counted a few times. The CDR3 loop reads CASRGQATTYEQYF. CDR3 DNA sequence: TGTGCCAGCCGCGGACAGGCAACAACCTACGAGCAGTACTTC. The chain combines TRBV6-6 with TRBJ2-7; TRBD1 agrees at 7 bases. CDR1 MNHNY and CDR2 SVGAGI come from the germline V gene (reference sequence). The J segment lost 2 bases and the V segment lost 8 bases, leaving 9 bases of the junction unmatched. The CDR3 sequence is 14 residues long.

The chain joins TRBV2 to TRBJ2-2, with 11 bases lining up with TRBD2. The CDR3 consists of 13 residues. With 4 bases clipped from V and 8 bases from J, the junction kept 0 bases outside the gene matches. From germline, CDR1 is SNHLY and CDR2 FYNNEI. In nucleotides, the CDR3 is TGTGCCAGCAGTGGACTAGCGGGAGGGGAGCTGTTTTTT. It yields the protein CASSGLAGGELFF.

The rearrangement links TRBV5-1 to TRBJ2-3, with D perhaps TRBD1 (6 bases). V was pared by 0 bases and J by 1 base, with 12 bases between. The CDR3 is 16 residues long. Germline assignment: CDR1 SGHRS and CDR2 YFSETQ. Here the CDR3 reads CASSLARGSGTDTQYF. In nucleotides, the CDR3 is TGCGCCAGCAGCTTGGCCAGGGGTAGCGGCACAGATACGCAGTATTTT.

The chain uses TRBV7-9 and TRBJ1-4; 7 positions match TRBD1. V gave up 5 bases and J gave up 4 bases; unmatched junction bases: 4. The CDR3 runs to 14 residues. Germline V gives CDR1 SEHNR, CDR2 FQNEAQ (reference sequence). CDR3 in amino acids: CASSEGQRNEKLFF. The CDR3, as DNA: TGTGCCAGCAGCGAGGGACAGCGTAATGAAAAACTGTTTTTT.

This chain connects TRBV5-6 to TRBJ2-2; D uncertain. The CDR3 runs 16 residues. V was pared by 2 bases and J by 0 bases, with 11 bases between. Germline CDR1 SGHDT, CDR2 YYEEEE. This chain's CDR3 is CASSFKPHPNTGELFF. DNA of the CDR3: TGTGCCAGCAGCTTTAAGCCGCATCCGAACACCGGGGAGCTGTTTTTT.

V gene TRBV4-2 combines with J gene TRBJ2-5; D unclear. Germline V gives CDR1 LGHNA, CDR2 YNFKEQ. The V end lost 0 bases, the J end lost 2 bases, and 10 bases lay between the germline ends. The CDR3 covers 15 residues. The CDR3 DNA reads TGTGCCAGCAGCCAAGATCCTGGGGAACAAGAGACCCAGTACTTC. It translates to CASSQDPGEQETQYF.

The rearrangement joins TRBV12-3 or TRBV12-4 to TRBJ1-1, with D maybe TRBD1 (5 bases). CDR3 length equals 11 residues. Trimming shortened V by 2 bases and J by 10 bases, and 8 bases separated the two germline ends. The CDR3 loop is CASSLKGVAFF. As DNA, the CDR3 is TGTGCCAGCAGTTTAAAAGGGGTAGCTTTCTTT.

V gene TRBV19 combines with J gene TRBJ1-1; the D is unclear. The length of the CDR3 is 13 residues. Trimming took off 3 bases at V and 3 bases at J, with 8 bases between the two ends. Germline values: CDR1 LNHDA, CDR2 SQIVND (reference sequence). The CDR3 spells CASSMAGYTEAFF. The CDR3 DNA reads as TGTGCCAGTAGTATGGCCGGATACACTGAAGCTTTCTTT.

The chain recombines TRBV7-8 with TRBJ2-1; TRBD2 agrees at 10 bases. V trimming: 8 bases; J trimming: 6 bases; junction bases outside the gene matches: 7. Germline V gene sequence: CDR1 SGHVS, CDR2 FQNEAQ. This CDR3 contains 14 residues. CDR3 bases: TGTGCCAGCGGGCTAGCGGGAGTATCCAATGAGCAGTTCTTC. Translating it yields CASGLAGVSNEQFF.

This clone has ten or more counts. V gene TRBV2 combines with J gene TRBJ2-1; 11 nucleotides align to TRBD2. This CDR3 comprises 16 residues. With 6 bases clipped from V and 1 base from J, the junction kept 5 bases outside the gene matches. Germline assignment: CDR1 SNHLY and CDR2 FYNNEI. The CDR3 is CASRETSGGSYNEQFF. CDR3 DNA: TGTGCCAGCAGGGAAACTAGCGGGGGTTCCTACAATGAGCAGTTCTTC.

The chain carries TRBV12-3 or TRBV12-4 and TRBJ2-5; D is unresolved. V was pared by 3 bases and J by 5 bases, with 7 bases between. CDR3 length: 12 residues. CDR3: CASSFSWETQYF. The CDR3 DNA follows: TGTGCCAGCAGTTTTTCATGGGAGACCCAGTACTTC.

This clone was recorded once. This chain uses TRBV5-6 with TRBJ2-5; D possibly corresponds to TRBD2 (5 bases). Trimming shortened V by 1 base and J by 5 bases, and 9 bases separated the two germline ends. Germline V gene data show CDR1 as SGHDT and CDR2 as YYEEEE. This CDR3 has 13 amino acids. The CDR3 loop reads CASSLSGMETQYF. CDR3 coding DNA: TGTGCCAGCAGCTTGTCGGGAATGGAGACCCAGTACTTC.

Remarks on this clone: Additional DNA sequences in this sample encode the identical CDR3. The chain links TRBV5-1 to TRBJ2-2; possibly TRBD2 for D (7 bases). Germline V gene sequence: CDR1 SGHRS, CDR2 YFSETQ. The CDR3 is 15 amino acids. V was cut by 6 bases and J by 5 bases, with 17 bases left in between. The CDR3 sequence: CASTPGRGLTGELFF. Written as DNA, the CDR3 is TGCGCCAGCACCCCGGGGAGGGGGTTGACCGGGGAGCTGTTTTTT.

The rearrangement uses TRBV4-1 and TRBJ2-3; D uncertain. V was trimmed by 0 bases and J by 5 bases, leaving 3 bases between them. Per the germline V gene, CDR1 is MGHRA and CDR2 is YSYEKL. There are 12 residues in the CDR3. In DNA form, the CDR3 reads TGCGCCAGCAGCCAAGACGGAGATACGCAGTATTTT. It encodes CASSQDGDTQYF.

The J gene is TRBJ2-1, the V gene TRBV13; 9 nucleotides align to TRBD1. Germline loops: CDR1 PRHDT, CDR2 FYEKMQ (reference sequence). Losses at the gene ends were 8 bases for V and 12 bases for J; bases not matched to a gene: 11. This CDR3 is 13 amino acids long. The CDR3 coding sequence is TGTGCCAGCTCTACCACAGGGGGCGTCTCGCAGTTCTTC. Residues: CASSTTGGVSQFF. Full variable domain (missing parts from reference TRBV13 and TRBJ2-1): AAGVIQSPRHLIKEKRETATLKCYPIPRHDTVYWYQQGPGQDPQFLISFYEKMQSDKGSIPDRFSAQQFSDYHSELNMSSLELGDSALYFCASSTTGGVSQFFGPGTRLTVL.

The chain links TRBV6-6 to TRBJ2-3; either TRBD1 or TRBD2 may fit D (5 bases each). The CDR3 extends over 14 amino acids. V was clipped by 3 bases and J by 6 bases, with 13 bases between them. The germline CDR1 and CDR2 sequences are MNHNY and SVGAGI (reference sequence). The CDR3 coding sequence is TGTGCCAGCAGTTATCGGGGCCGCAGGGATACGCAGTATTTT. It yields the protein CASSYRGRRDTQYF.

In DNA form, the CDR3 reads TGTGCCAGCAGCTCTGGGCGGGGCAGCACAGATACGCAGTATTTT. It codes for CASSSGRGSTDTQYF. J is TRBJ2-3 and V is TRBV7-3; weak D call: TRBD2 (6 bases). Trimming removed 4 bases from V and 0 bases from J, with 11 bases in between. The CDR3 totals 15 residues. Germline V gene lookup returns CDR1 SGHTA and CDR2 FQGTGA.